A single sample is the source of the 6 T cell receptor beta chains below, sequenced in a study of shared clonotypes between healthy human individuals. Data came from immunoSEQ multiplex PCR; TCRdb stores just in-frame clones and leaves some out. Among some 2,400,000 clones, approximately 96% were seen once, and the ten largest hold roughly 0.13%. Source material: naive CD4+ T cells sorted from blood. As to subset: CD45RA+ positively selected. The receptors come from a young man in good health.

This chain connects TRBV6-5 to TRBJ2-4; D unresolved. Germline CDR1 is MNHEY and CDR2 is SVGAGI. The V and J ends lost 2 bases and 1 base respectively, with 12 bases between them. The CDR3 loop spans 16 amino acids. The DNA for the CDR3 is TGTGCCAGCAGTTACGCCTATCAGCTGGCCAAAAACATTCAGTACTTC. Translation: CASSYAYQLAKNIQYF.

The chain has TRBV28 and TRBJ2-7; TRBD1 agrees at 8 bases. V dropped 3 bases and J dropped 3; count of bases not matched to a gene: 19. Germline V gene lookup returns CDR1 MDHEN and CDR2 SYDVKM. CDR3 length: 19 amino acids. CDR3 DNA sequence: TGTGCCAGCAGTTTTCTCTCCGGACAGGGTTCTAGTCGGCTCTACGAGCAGTACTTC. Its translation: CASSFLSGQGSSRLYEQYF.

As to this clone: This CDR3 is also generated by other DNA sequences in the sample. The rearrangement joins TRBV5-1 to TRBJ2-1, with 7 nucleotides matching TRBD2. The germline V gene has CDR1 SGHRS and CDR2 YFSETQ. The CDR3 consists of 15 residues. J was trimmed by 1 base and V by 0 bases; bases with no gene match: 1. CDR3 coding DNA: TGCGCCAGCAGCTTGGCAGCGGGGTCCTACAATGAGCAGTTCTTC. It yields the protein CASSLAAGSYNEQFF.

The chain employs TRBV6-1 and TRBJ2-5; the D gene is possibly TRBD1 (5 bases). The CDR3 has 12 amino acids. Germline lookup yields CDR1 MNHNS and CDR2 SASEGT. V lost 9 bases, J lost 4 bases, and 12 bases lay in between. The CDR3 region is CASPAGRETQYF. The CDR3 region has the DNA TGTGCCAGTCCGGCAGGGCGAGAGACCCAGTACTTC.

This sequence joins TRBV28 and TRBJ1-6; tentatively, D is TRBD1 (6 bases). V was shortened by 6 bases and J by 6 bases, with 15 bases between the two germline ends. Germline V gene sequence: CDR1 MDHEN, CDR2 SYDVKM. There are 15 residues in the CDR3. CDR3 DNA: TGTGCCAGCAGAGACATGACAGGACCTAATTCACCCCTCCACTTT. Encoded protein: CASRDMTGPNSPLHF.

This chain links TRBV29-1 with TRBJ2-4, with D perhaps being TRBD1 or TRBD2 (5 bases each). V was cut by 3 bases and J by 8 bases, with 23 bases left in between. This CDR3 region has 16 residues. Germline V gene data show CDR1 as SQVTM and CDR2 as ANQGSEA. This CDR3 is CSVEGTIGKGRDIQYF. CDR3 sequence (DNA): TGCAGCGTTGAGGGGACCATAGGAAAAGGAAGGGACATTCAGTACTTC.